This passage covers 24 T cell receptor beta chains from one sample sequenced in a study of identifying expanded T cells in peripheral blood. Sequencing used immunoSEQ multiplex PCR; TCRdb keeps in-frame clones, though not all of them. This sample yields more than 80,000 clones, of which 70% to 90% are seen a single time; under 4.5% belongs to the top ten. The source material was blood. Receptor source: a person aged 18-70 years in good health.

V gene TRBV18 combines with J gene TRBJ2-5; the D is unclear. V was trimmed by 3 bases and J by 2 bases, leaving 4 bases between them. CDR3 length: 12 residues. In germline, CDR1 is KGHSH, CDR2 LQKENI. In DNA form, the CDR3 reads TGTGCCAGCTCACCCCGTCAAGAGACCCAGTACTTC. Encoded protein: CASSPRQETQYF.

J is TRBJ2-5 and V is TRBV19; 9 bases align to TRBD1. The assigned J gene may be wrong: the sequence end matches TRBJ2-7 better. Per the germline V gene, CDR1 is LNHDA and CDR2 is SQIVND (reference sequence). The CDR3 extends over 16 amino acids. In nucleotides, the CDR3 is TGTGCCAGTAGCTCGGACCCGGACAGGGGAACCTACGAGCAGTACTTC. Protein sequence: CASSSDPDRGTYEQYF.

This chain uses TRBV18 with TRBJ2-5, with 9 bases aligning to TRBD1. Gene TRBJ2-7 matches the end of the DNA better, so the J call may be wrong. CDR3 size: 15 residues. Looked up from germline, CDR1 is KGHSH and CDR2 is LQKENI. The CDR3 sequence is CASSPPGTGSYEQYF. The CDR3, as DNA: TGTGCCAGCTCACCACCGGGGACAGGGTCCTACGAGCAGTACTTC.

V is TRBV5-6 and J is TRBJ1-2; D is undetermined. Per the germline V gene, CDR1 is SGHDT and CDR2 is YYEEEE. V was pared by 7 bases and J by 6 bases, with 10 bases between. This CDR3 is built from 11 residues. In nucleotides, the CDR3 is TGTGCCAGCGGTCTCGTCAATGGCTACACCTTC. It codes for CASGLVNGYTF.

The CDR3 region has the DNA TGCGCCAGCAGCTTGGTTATCGGGACGACAGATACGCAGTATTTT. Protein: CASSLVIGTTDTQYF. J is TRBJ2-3 and V is TRBV5-1; D possibly uses TRBD1 or TRBD2 (5 bases each). V was trimmed by 0 bases and J by 3 bases, leaving 11 bases between them. The germline gives CDR1 SGHRS, CDR2 YFSETQ. The CDR3 consists of 15 residues.

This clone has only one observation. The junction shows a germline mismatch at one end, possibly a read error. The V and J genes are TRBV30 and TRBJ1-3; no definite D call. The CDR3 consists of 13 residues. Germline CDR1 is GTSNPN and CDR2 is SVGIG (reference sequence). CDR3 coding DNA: TGTGCCAGTCGCGGACTGACTGGAAACACCGTATATTTT. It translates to CASRGLTGNTVYF.

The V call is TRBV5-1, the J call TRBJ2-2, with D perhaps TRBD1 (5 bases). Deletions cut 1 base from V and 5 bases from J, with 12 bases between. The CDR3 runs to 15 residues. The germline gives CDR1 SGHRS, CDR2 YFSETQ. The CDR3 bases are TGCGCCAGCAGCTTGCAAGGGGTGGGGACCGGGGAGCTGTTTTTT. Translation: CASSLQGVGTGELFF.

CDR3 residues: CASSWKPSDTGELFF. CDR3 nucleotide sequence: TGTGCCAGCAGCTGGAAGCCCTCGGACACCGGGGAGCTGTTTTTT. The chain combines TRBV7-9 with TRBJ2-2; D gene unclear. V lost 4 bases and J 3 bases, leaving 12 bases between the germline ends. CDR1 is SEHNR, CDR2 FQNEAQ, per germline (reference sequence). There are 15 residues in the CDR3.

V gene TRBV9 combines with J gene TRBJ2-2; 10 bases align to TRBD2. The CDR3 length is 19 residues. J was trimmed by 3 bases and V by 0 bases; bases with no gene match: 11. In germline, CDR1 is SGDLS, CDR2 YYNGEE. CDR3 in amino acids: CASSVGLSGRAGDTGELFF. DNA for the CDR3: TGTGCCAGCAGCGTAGGGTTAAGCGGGAGGGCCGGTGACACCGGGGAGCTGTTTTTT.

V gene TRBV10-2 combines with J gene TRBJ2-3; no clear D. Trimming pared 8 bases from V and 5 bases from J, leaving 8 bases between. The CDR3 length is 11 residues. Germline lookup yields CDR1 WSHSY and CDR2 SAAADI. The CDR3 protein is CASSLLDTQYF. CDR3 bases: TGCGCCAGCTCCCTATTAGATACGCAGTATTTT.

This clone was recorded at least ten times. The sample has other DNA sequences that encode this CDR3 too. This CDR3 reads CASSAGGYEQYF. In DNA form, the CDR3 reads TGTGCCAGCAGTGCAGGGGGCTACGAGCAGTACTTC. The chain recombines TRBV2 with TRBJ2-7; 7 bases agree with TRBD1. Germline V gene data show CDR1 as SNHLY and CDR2 as FYNNEI. The CDR3 is 12 amino acids. With 4 bases clipped from V and 3 bases from J, the junction kept 0 bases outside the gene matches.

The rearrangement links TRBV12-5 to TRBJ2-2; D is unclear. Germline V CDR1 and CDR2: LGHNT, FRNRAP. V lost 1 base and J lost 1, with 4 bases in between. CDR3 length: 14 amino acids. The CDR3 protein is CASGLGQNTGELFF. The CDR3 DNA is TGTGCTAGTGGTTTGGGACAGAACACCGGGGAGCTGTTTTTT.

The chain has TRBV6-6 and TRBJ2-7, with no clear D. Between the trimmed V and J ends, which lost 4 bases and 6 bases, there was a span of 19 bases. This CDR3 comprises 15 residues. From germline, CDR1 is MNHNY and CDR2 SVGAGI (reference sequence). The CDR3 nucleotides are TGTGCCAGCAGTTCATCGAATTCCCTTTTGGGCGAGCAGTACTTC. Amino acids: CASSSSNSLLGEQYF.

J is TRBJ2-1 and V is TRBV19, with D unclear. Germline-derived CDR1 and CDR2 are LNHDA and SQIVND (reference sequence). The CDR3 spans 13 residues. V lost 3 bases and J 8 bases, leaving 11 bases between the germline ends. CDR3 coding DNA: TGTGCCAGTAGTATCTCTCCGGGTTATGAGCAGTTCTTC. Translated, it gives CASSISPGYEQFF. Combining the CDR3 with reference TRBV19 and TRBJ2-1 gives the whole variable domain DGGITQSPKYLFRKEGQNVTLSCEQNLNHDAMYWYRQDPGQGLRLIYYSQIVNDFQKGDIAEGYSVSREKKESFPLTVTSAQKNPTAFYLCASSISPGYEQFFGPGTRLTVL.

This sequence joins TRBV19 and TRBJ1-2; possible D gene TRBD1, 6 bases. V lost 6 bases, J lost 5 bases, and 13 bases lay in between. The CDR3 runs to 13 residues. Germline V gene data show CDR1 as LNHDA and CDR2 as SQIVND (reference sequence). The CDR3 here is CASRETGGYGYTF. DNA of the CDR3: TGTGCCAGTAGAGAGACAGGAGGTTATGGCTACACCTTC.

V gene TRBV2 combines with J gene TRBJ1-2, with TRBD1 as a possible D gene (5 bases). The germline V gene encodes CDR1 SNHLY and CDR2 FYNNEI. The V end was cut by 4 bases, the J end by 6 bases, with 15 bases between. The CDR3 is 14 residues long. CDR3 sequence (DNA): TGTGCCAGCAGTGGCCTCGGGGGGATTGATGGCTACACCTTC. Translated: CASSGLGGIDGYTF.

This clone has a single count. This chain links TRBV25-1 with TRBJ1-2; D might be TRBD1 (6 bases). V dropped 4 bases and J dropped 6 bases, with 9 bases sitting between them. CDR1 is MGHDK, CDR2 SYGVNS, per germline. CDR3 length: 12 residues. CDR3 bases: TGTGCCAGCAGTGTAAACAGGGATGGCTACACCTTC. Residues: CASSVNRDGYTF.

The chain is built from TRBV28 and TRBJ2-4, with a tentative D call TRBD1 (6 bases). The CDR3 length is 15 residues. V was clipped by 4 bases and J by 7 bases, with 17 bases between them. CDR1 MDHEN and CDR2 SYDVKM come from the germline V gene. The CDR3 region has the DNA TGTGCCAGCAGTTCCCCCAGGACAGTATTTAACATTCAGTACTTC. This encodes CASSSPRTVFNIQYF. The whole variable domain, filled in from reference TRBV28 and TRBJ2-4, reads DVKVTQSSRYLVKRTGEKVFLECVQDMDHENMFWYRQDPGLGLRLIYFSYDVKMKEKGDIPEGYSVSREKKERFSLILESASTNQTSMYLCASSSPRTVFNIQYFGAGTRLSVL.

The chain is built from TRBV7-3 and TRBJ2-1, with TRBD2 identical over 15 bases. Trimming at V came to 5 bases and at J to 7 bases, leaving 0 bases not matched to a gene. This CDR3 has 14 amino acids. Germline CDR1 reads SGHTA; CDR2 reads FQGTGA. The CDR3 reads CASSGTSGRNEQFF. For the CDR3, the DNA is TGTGCCAGCAGCGGGACTAGCGGGAGGAATGAGCAGTTCTTC.

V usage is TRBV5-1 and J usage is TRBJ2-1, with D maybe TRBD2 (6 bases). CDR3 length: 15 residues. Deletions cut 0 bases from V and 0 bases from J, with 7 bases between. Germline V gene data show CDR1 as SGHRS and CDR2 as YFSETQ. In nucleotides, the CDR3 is TGCGCCAGCAGCTTGGTCGGGGGCTCCTACAATGAGCAGTTCTTC. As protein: CASSLVGGSYNEQFF.

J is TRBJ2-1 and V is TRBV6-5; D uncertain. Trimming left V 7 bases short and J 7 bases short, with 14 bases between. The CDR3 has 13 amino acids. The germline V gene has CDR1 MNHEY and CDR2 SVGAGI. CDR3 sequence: CASIPPWGNEQFF. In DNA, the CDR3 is TGTGCCAGCATTCCACCCTGGGGAAATGAGCAGTTCTTC.

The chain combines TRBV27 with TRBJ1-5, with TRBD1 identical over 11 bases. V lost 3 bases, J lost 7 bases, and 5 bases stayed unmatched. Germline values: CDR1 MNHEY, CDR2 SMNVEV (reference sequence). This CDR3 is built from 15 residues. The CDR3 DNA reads TGTGCCAGCAGTTTTGGACAGGGGGCAGGACAGCCCCAGCATTTT. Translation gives CASSFGQGAGQPQHF.

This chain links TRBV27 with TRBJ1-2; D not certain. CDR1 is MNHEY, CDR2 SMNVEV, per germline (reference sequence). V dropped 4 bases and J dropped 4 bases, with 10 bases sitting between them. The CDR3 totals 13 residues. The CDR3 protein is CASSSGPVYGYTF. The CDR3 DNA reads TGTGCCAGCAGTTCAGGACCCGTCTATGGCTACACCTTC.

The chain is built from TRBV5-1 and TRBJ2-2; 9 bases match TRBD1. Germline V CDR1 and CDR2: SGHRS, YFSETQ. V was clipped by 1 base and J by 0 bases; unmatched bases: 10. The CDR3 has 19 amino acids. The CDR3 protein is CASSLKGGQGPSNTGELFF. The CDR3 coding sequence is TGCGCCAGCAGCTTGAAGGGGGGACAGGGCCCTTCGAACACCGGGGAGCTGTTTTTT.